A single sample is the source of the 24 T cell receptor beta chains below, sequenced in a study of immune evolution from preneoplasia to lung adenocarcinoma. Some clones are missing from TCRdb's copy, which holds only in-frame ones; the method was immunoSEQ multiplex PCR. The repertoire holds about 3,700 clones, with 70% to 80% as singletons. The specimen sequenced was FFPE minimally invasive lung adenocarcinoma tissue. All receptors derive from a person aged 55-80 years with lung adenocarcinoma.

This clone has just a few counts. This chain links TRBV6-1 with TRBJ2-1; 7 nucleotides align to TRBD1. The CDR3 is made up of 14 amino acids. The V and J ends lost 1 base and 10 bases, in that order; junction bases with no gene match: 7. Looked up from germline, CDR1 is MNHNS and CDR2 is SASEGT. This CDR3 reads CASSEGTGRREQFF. The CDR3 DNA reads TGTGCCAGCAGTGAAGGGACAGGCCGACGGGAGCAGTTCTTC.

The rearrangement links TRBV28 to TRBJ2-6, with D possibly being TRBD1 or TRBD2 (5 bases each). CDR3 length: 17 amino acids. Trimming stripped 8 bases from V and 0 bases from J, with 17 bases between. Germline CDR1 MDHEN, CDR2 SYDVKM. CDR3 residues: CASCGDGLLSGANVLTF. The CDR3 region has the DNA TGTGCCAGCTGTGGGGACGGCTTACTCTCTGGGGCCAACGTCCTGACTTTC.

The CDR3, as DNA: TGCAGCGTTGGGGGGACGAACACCGGGGAGCTGTTTTTT. Amino acids: CSVGGTNTGELFF. The chain carries TRBV29-1 and TRBJ2-2; D tentatively reads TRBD1 or TRBD2 (5 bases each). Germline CDR1 is SQVTM and CDR2 is ANQGSEA. The CDR3 extends over 13 amino acids. V dropped 4 bases and J dropped 0 bases, with 6 bases sitting between them.

Only a few counts were recorded for this clone. The V gene is TRBV7-8, the J gene TRBJ2-7, with 11 bases fitting TRBD1. Germline CDR1 reads SGHVS; CDR2 reads FQNEAQ. Trimming took 4 bases from V and 3 from J; bases not matched to a gene: 14. The CDR3 runs to 18 residues. Here the CDR3 DNA reads TGTGCCAGCAGCTGGGCTGGAGCGTGGGACAGGGGGTTCTACGAGCAGTACTTC. This codes for CASSWAGAWDRGFYEQYF.

This chain connects TRBV19 to TRBJ1-5; D gene ambiguous. V gave up 1 base and J gave up 6 bases, with 7 bases separating them. The CDR3 is 13 residues long. Per germline, CDR1 LNHDA and CDR2 SQIVND (reference sequence). The CDR3 DNA is TGTGCCAGTAGTATAGGAGAGGGTCAGCCCCAGCATTTT. Its protein is CASSIGEGQPQHF.

This chain links TRBV11-2 with TRBJ1-1; TRBD1 matches 7 bases. Germline assignment: CDR1 SGHAT and CDR2 FQNNGV. V trimming: 6 bases; J trimming: 11 bases; junction bases outside the gene matches: 12. The CDR3 is 13 residues long. The CDR3 DNA is TGTGCCAGCAGACCCACAGGGGTTGGGGGGGCTTTCTTT. Its protein product is CASRPTGVGGAFF.

This clone has only a few counts. CDR3: CASSHSGSGYNEQFF. The CDR3 nucleotides are TGCGCCAGCAGTCATAGCGGGTCCGGCTACAATGAGCAGTTCTTC. V is TRBV5-1 and J is TRBJ2-1; 7 bases are shared with TRBD2. V lost 5 bases to trimming and J lost 3 bases; unmatched junction nucleotides: 8. Germline-derived CDR1 and CDR2 are SGHRS and YFSETQ. The CDR3 is made up of 15 amino acids.

The CDR3 here is CASSRDSPWNEQYF. In DNA form, the CDR3 reads TGTGCCAGCTCACGGGACTCCCCCTGGAACGAGCAGTACTTC. The V gene is TRBV18, the J gene TRBJ2-7; D is perhaps TRBD2 (6 bases). Germline V lookup: CDR1 KGHSH, CDR2 LQKENI. This CDR3 spans 14 amino acids. V was cut by 4 bases and J by 5 bases, with 15 bases left in between.

J is TRBJ1-2 and V is TRBV6-5; the D is unclear. Trimming cost V 7 bases and J 4 bases, with 7 bases left between them. This CDR3 contains 11 residues. Germline V gene lookup returns CDR1 MNHEY and CDR2 SVGAGI. Written as DNA, the CDR3 is TGTGCCAGCACAGATTTCTATGGCTACACCTTC. This codes for CASTDFYGYTF.

The rearrangement links TRBV18 to TRBJ1-5, with 8 bases fitting TRBD1. The germline CDR1 and CDR2 sequences are KGHSH and LQKENI. V was clipped by 8 bases and J by 7 bases; unmatched bases: 7. The CDR3 loop spans 13 amino acids. CDR3 bases: TGTGCCAGCACAAAGACAGGGGACCAGCCCCAGCATTTT. Protein product: CASTKTGDQPQHF.

This clone was observed a handful of times. The V and J genes are TRBV18 and TRBJ2-3; TRBD2 matches at 10 bases. V shed 3 bases and J 7 bases; nucleotides not matched to a gene: 7. The CDR3 contains 15 residues. The germline V gene has CDR1 KGHSH and CDR2 LQKENI. In DNA form, the CDR3 reads TGTGCCAGCTCACCTTCTAGCGGGAGCGGATATACGCAGTATTTT. This encodes CASSPSSGSGYTQYF.

The chain recombines TRBV7-2 with TRBJ1-1; D uncertain. This CDR3 is 14 amino acids long. Germline V gene lookup returns CDR1 SGHTA and CDR2 FQGNSA. V was cut by 1 base and J by 2 bases, with 8 bases left in between. The CDR3 DNA sequence: TGTGCCAGCAGCTTAGACAGCATTAACACTGAAGCTTTCTTT. This translates into CASSLDSINTEAFF.

This sequence joins TRBV7-8 and TRBJ2-1; TRBD2 aligns across 11 bases. The V gene's germline CDR1 is SGHVS and CDR2 FQNEAQ. The CDR3 extends over 17 amino acids. The J segment lost 7 bases and the V segment lost 3 bases, leaving 11 bases of the junction unmatched. The CDR3 spells CASSLWGSGRASNEQFF. The CDR3 coding sequence is TGTGCCAGCAGCTTGTGGGGTAGCGGGAGGGCATCAAATGAGCAGTTCTTC.

The rearrangement uses TRBV7-9 and TRBJ2-7, with D maybe TRBD1 (5 bases). Trimming stripped 7 bases from V and 3 bases from J, with 16 bases between. This CDR3 has 14 residues. Germline loops: CDR1 SEHNR, CDR2 FQNEAQ (reference sequence). The CDR3, as DNA: TGTGCCAGCACCCAAACGGGCAGGGTCTACGAGCAGTACTTC. It yields the protein CASTQTGRVYEQYF.

This chain uses TRBV7-6 with TRBJ1-3; D gene unclear. CDR1 is SGHVS, CDR2 FNYEAQ, per germline. Trimming took off 1 base at V and 1 base at J, with 14 bases between the two ends. CDR3 length equals 17 residues. Here the CDR3 reads CASSLEAGGGSGNTIYF. CDR3 bases: TGTGCCAGCAGCTTAGAAGCGGGAGGAGGGTCTGGAAACACCATATATTTT. Filled out from reference TRBV7-6 and TRBJ1-3, the complete variable domain reads GAGVSQSPRYKVTKRGQDVALRCDPISGHVSLYWYRQALGQGPEFLTYFNYEAQQDKSGLPNDRFSAERPEGSISTLTIQRTEQRDSAMYRCASSLEAGGGSGNTIYFGEGSWLTVV.

J is TRBJ2-1 and V is TRBV19, with D possibly being TRBD1 (5 bases). Germline CDR1 reads LNHDA; CDR2 reads SQIVND (reference sequence). The CDR3 totals 14 residues. Trimming left V 6 bases short and J 9 bases short, with 18 bases between. As DNA, the CDR3 is TGTGCCAGTAGACCCGGACCGTTCCAGGGTGAGCAGTTCTTC. Protein sequence: CASRPGPFQGEQFF. Supplemented by reference TRBV19 and TRBJ2-1, the full variable domain reads DGGITQSPKYLFRKEGQNVTLSCEQNLNHDAMYWYRQDPGQGLRLIYYSQIVNDFQKGDIAEGYSVSREKKESFPLTVTSAQKNPTAFYLCASRPGPFQGEQFFGPGTRLTVL.

This rearrangement joins TRBV9 to TRBJ2-3, with unresolved D. The ends were cut back, 4 bases at V and 4 bases at J, with 10 bases in the middle. The CDR3 sequence is 13 residues long. CDR1 and CDR2 (germline): SGDLS, YYNGEE. This CDR3 reads CASSPLNPDTQYF. The CDR3 DNA is TGTGCCAGCAGCCCTCTAAATCCAGATACGCAGTATTTT.

The V gene is TRBV30, the J gene TRBJ1-1; unclear D gene. This CDR3 region has 12 residues. Germline V lookup: CDR1 GTSNPN, CDR2 SVGIG (reference sequence). V was shortened by 7 bases and J by 1 base, with 10 bases between the two germline ends. The CDR3 region is CASRRENTEAFF. CDR3 DNA: TGTGCCTCACGACGGGAGAACACTGAAGCTTTCTTT.

This clone was detected a few times. The J gene is TRBJ1-2, the V gene TRBV7-2; D unclear. CDR1 and CDR2 (germline): SGHTA, FQGNSA. Between the trimmed V and J ends, which lost 1 base and 8 bases, there was a span of 17 bases. The CDR3 runs 15 residues. The CDR3 reads CASSLGLDLLLGYTF. The CDR3, as DNA: TGTGCCAGCAGCTTAGGGCTGGACTTACTTCTAGGCTACACCTTC.

The rearrangement links TRBV10-3 to TRBJ2-7; D tentatively reads TRBD1 or TRBD2 (6 bases each). This CDR3 comprises 14 residues. Germline CDR1 is ENHRY and CDR2 is SYGVKD. Trimming pared 5 bases from V and 5 bases from J, leaving 16 bases between. The CDR3 loop reads CAISYGGGDNEQYF. The CDR3 DNA sequence: TGTGCCATCAGTTATGGAGGGGGTGACAACGAGCAGTACTTC.

The CDR3 nucleotides read TGTGCCTGGAGTTCAGGCGGGACTCCGGGTGGCTACGAGCAGTACTTC. This sequence encodes CAWSSGGTPGGYEQYF. The V and J genes are TRBV30 and TRBJ2-7; D is perhaps TRBD2 (6 bases). The CDR3 runs 16 residues. The V gene's germline CDR1 is GTSNPN and CDR2 SVGIG (reference sequence). Trimming removed 2 bases from V and 3 bases from J, with 20 bases in between. Using reference TRBV30 and TRBJ2-7 for the parts outside the CDR3, the full variable domain is SQTIHQWPATLVQPVGSPLSLECTVEGTSNPNLYWYRQAAGRGLQLLFYSVGIGQISSEVPQNLSASRPQDRQFILSSKKLLLSDSGFYLCAWSSGGTPGGYEQYFGPGTRLTVT.

The V call is TRBV5-6, the J call TRBJ1-3, with D hard to call. The germline CDR1 and CDR2 sequences are SGHDT and YYEEEE. The CDR3 consists of 13 residues. Trimming pared 2 bases from V and 3 bases from J, leaving 6 bases between. The CDR3 region is CASSLAIGNTIYF. The CDR3 DNA sequence: TGTGCCAGCAGCTTAGCTATTGGAAACACCATATATTTT.

The chain joins TRBV11-2 to TRBJ1-1; a weak D match, TRBD1 (5 bases). The CDR3 runs 12 residues. The V end lost 1 base, the J end lost 14 bases, and 14 bases lay between the germline ends. Germline values: CDR1 SGHAT, CDR2 FQNNGV. CDR3 DNA: TGTGCCAGCAGCTTAGGCACGGGACTTACGTTCTTT. This translates into CASSLGTGLTFF.

The rearrangement uses TRBV5-8 and TRBJ2-1; D call uncertain. The V end was cut by 4 bases, the J end by 3 bases, with 17 bases between. Germline V CDR1 and CDR2: SGHTS, YDEGEE. The CDR3 has 16 amino acids. The CDR3, as DNA: TGTGCCAGCAGCCCGAATCCGGCGGCTATCTACAATGAGCAGTTCTTC. It specifies CASSPNPAAIYNEQFF.